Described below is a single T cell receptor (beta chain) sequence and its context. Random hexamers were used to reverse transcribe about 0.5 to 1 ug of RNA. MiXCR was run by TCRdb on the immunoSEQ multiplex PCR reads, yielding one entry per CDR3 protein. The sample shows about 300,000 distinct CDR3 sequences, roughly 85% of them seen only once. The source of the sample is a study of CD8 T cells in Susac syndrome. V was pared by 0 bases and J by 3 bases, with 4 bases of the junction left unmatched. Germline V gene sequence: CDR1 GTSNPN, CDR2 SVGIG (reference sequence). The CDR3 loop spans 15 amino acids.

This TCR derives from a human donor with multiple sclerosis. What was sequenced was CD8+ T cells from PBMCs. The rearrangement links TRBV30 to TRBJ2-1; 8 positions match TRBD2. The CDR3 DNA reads TGTGCCTGGAGTGTAGGAGCGGGAGTCTACAATGAGCAGTTCTTC. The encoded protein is CAWSVGAGVYNEQFF.